Presented here are 27 T cell receptor beta chains from one specimen sequenced in a study of cytomegalovirus exposure and HLA in healthy donors. The PCR had 60 Vbeta and 13 Jbeta primers. Sequencing was performed with immunoSEQ multiplex PCR; in TCRdb, only in-frame clones are kept and a portion is missing. The sample shows around 150,000 clones, around four fifths of them seen only once. Material: PBMCs. These receptors came from a woman in her thirties or forties in good health and CMV-seronegative.

The chain links TRBV10-1 to TRBJ2-5; TRBD1 matches at 9 bases. The CDR3 covers 15 residues. Germline-derived CDR1 and CDR2 are WNHNN and SYGVQD (reference sequence). Germline trimming cut 4 bases from V and 2 bases from J; bases unmatched to any gene: 5. The CDR3 region has the DNA TGCGCCAGCAGTGCCGGGACAGGGTTTCAAGAGACCCAGTACTTC. Amino acids: CASSAGTGFQETQYF.

This sequence joins TRBV7-2 and TRBJ2-7, with D possibly matching TRBD1 (6 bases). The CDR3 runs to 15 residues. The ends were cut back, 5 bases at V and 4 bases at J, with 18 bases in the middle. Per germline, CDR1 SGHTA and CDR2 FQGNSA. The CDR3 here is CASSRDTFADYEQYF. In nucleotides, the CDR3 is TGTGCCAGCAGCCGGGACACTTTTGCGGATTACGAGCAGTACTTC.

The table lists this clone with a count of one. The rearrangement uses TRBV2 and TRBJ1-5; possible D gene TRBD1, 5 bases. Germline values: CDR1 SNHLY, CDR2 FYNNEI. V lost 4 bases, J lost 2 bases, and 15 bases lay in between. The CDR3 sequence is 16 residues long. The CDR3 region has the DNA TGTGCCAGCAGTGGCCCGGGGCGGGGAGGCAATCAGCCCCAGCATTTT. Amino acid sequence: CASSGPGRGGNQPQHF.

The gene calls are TRBV15 and TRBJ1-6, with D uncertain. The V and J ends lost 0 bases and 5 bases respectively, with 14 bases between them. The CDR3 has 17 residues. Germline lookup yields CDR1 LNHNV and CDR2 YYDKDF (reference sequence). In nucleotides, the CDR3 is TGTGCCACCAGCAGAGAGATTCGGGGAGCGCATAATTCACCCCTCCACTTT. Translation: CATSREIRGAHNSPLHF. The whole variable domain, filled in from reference TRBV15 and TRBJ1-6, reads DAMVIQNPRYQVTQFGKPVTLSCSQTLNHNVMYWYQQKSSQAPKLLFHYYDKDFNNEADTPDNFQSRRPNTSFCFLDIRSPGLGDTAMYLCATSREIRGAHNSPLHFGNGTRLTVT.

The rearrangement links TRBV5-1 to TRBJ2-5; D might be TRBD1 (7 bases). The CDR3 has 18 amino acids. Germline assignment: CDR1 SGHRS and CDR2 YFSETQ. V shed 4 bases and J shed 5 bases, with 27 bases lying between them. The CDR3 region is CASSPLLRGETRGETQYF. Here the CDR3 DNA reads TGCGCCAGCAGCCCCCTTCTCAGGGGGGAGACGCGTGGGGAGACCCAGTACTTC.

This clone has only a few counts. The genes are TRBV4-3 and TRBJ2-7; no clear D. Trimming took off 0 bases at V and 4 bases at J, with 13 bases between the two ends. The V gene's germline CDR1 is LGHNA and CDR2 YSLEER. CDR3 length equals 15 residues. CDR3 bases: TGCGCCAGCAGCCAAGATCCGACCGGAGCTTACGAGCAGTACTTC. Protein product: CASSQDPTGAYEQYF.

This clone was seen only a few times. V is TRBV28 and J is TRBJ1-4, with D possibly being TRBD1 (5 bases). From germline, CDR1 is MDHEN and CDR2 SYDVKM. Trimming took off 4 bases at V and 2 bases at J, with 14 bases between the two ends. This CDR3 contains 16 residues. The CDR3 sequence: CASSSVGGATNEKLFF. The CDR3 DNA reads TGTGCCAGCAGTTCAGTCGGGGGAGCGACTAATGAAAAACTGTTTTTT.

This chain connects TRBV28 to TRBJ1-2; 8 bases map to TRBD1. From germline, CDR1 is MDHEN and CDR2 SYDVKM. V lost 1 base, J lost 13 bases, and 17 bases stayed unmatched. The CDR3 has 16 amino acids. The chain's CDR3 is CASSLYPIPTGDESTF. The CDR3 DNA reads TGTGCCAGCAGTTTATACCCAATCCCGACAGGGGATGAAAGCACCTTC.

The chain joins TRBV5-1 to TRBJ1-2; weak D call: TRBD1 (5 bases). Germline CDR1 is SGHRS and CDR2 is YFSETQ. The ends were cut back, 4 bases at V and 6 bases at J, with 13 bases in the middle. The CDR3 is 13 amino acids. The chain's CDR3 is CASSPLGPDGYTF. DNA for the CDR3: TGCGCCAGCAGCCCTTTGGGGCCTGATGGCTACACCTTC.

This rearrangement joins TRBV19 to TRBJ1-5; tentative D call: TRBD1 (5 bases). The CDR3 extends over 16 amino acids. V was trimmed by 3 bases and J by 11 bases, leaving 23 bases between them. Germline-derived CDR1 and CDR2 are LNHDA and SQIVND (reference sequence). In nucleotides, the CDR3 is TGTGCCAGTAGTATCTATGTGCAGGACATATCTATGACCCAGCATTTT. Protein product: CASSIYVQDISMTQHF.

V is TRBV6-6 and J is TRBJ1-1, with 7 bases matching TRBD1. The CDR3 sequence is 13 residues long. Germline CDR1 MNHNY, CDR2 SVGAGI (reference sequence). V trimming: 0 bases; J trimming: 8 bases; junction bases outside the gene matches: 3. Here the CDR3 reads CASSYSKTGEAFF. In nucleotides, the CDR3 is TGTGCCAGCAGTTACTCGAAGACAGGGGAAGCTTTCTTT.

V is TRBV5-1 and J is TRBJ1-4, with unresolved D. This CDR3 comprises 15 residues. Germline V lookup: CDR1 SGHRS, CDR2 YFSETQ. The V and J ends lost 4 bases and 5 bases respectively, with 15 bases between them. CDR3 in amino acids: CASSAQPGGNEKLFF. The DNA for the CDR3 is TGCGCCAGCAGCGCCCAACCAGGCGGGAATGAAAAACTGTTTTTT.

This clone was picked up a small number of times. CDR3 nucleotide sequence: TGTGCCAGCAGCTCGACTAGCGGGGGGGCAGGAGAGACCCAGTACTTC. Translation: CASSSTSGGAGETQYF. This chain uses TRBV9 with TRBJ2-5; 14 positions agree with TRBD2. Looked up from germline, CDR1 is SGDLS and CDR2 is YYNGEE. The CDR3 has 16 residues. J gave up 4 bases and V 4 bases, and 6 bases lay outside the gene matches.

The rearrangement links TRBV7-3 to TRBJ2-7; D gene ambiguous. CDR3 length equals 15 residues. From germline, CDR1 is SGHTA and CDR2 FQGTGA. With 1 base removed from V and 1 base from J, the gap between germline ends came to 11 bases. CDR3 DNA: TGTGCCAGCAGCTTAAGTAAAGCGCGTTCCTACGAGCAGTACTTC. It codes for CASSLSKARSYEQYF.

This chain uses TRBV18 with TRBJ1-1; D might be TRBD1 (6 bases). V lost 0 bases to trimming and J lost 1 base, with 9 bases between them. The CDR3 has 15 amino acids. Germline CDR1 reads KGHSH; CDR2 reads LQKENI. The CDR3 DNA sequence: TGTGCCAGCTCACCACCCCAGGGGACGAACACTGAAGCTTTCTTT. Its translation is CASSPPQGTNTEAFF.

This chain links TRBV6-5 with TRBJ1-6, with D perhaps TRBD1 (6 bases). The CDR3 extends over 15 amino acids. The germline V gene has CDR1 MNHEY and CDR2 SVGAGI. V gave up 8 bases and J gave up 10 bases, with 21 bases separating them. CDR3 DNA: TGTGCCAGCCTACCTATTACAGGGTTTTACTCACCCCTCCACTTT. Residues: CASLPITGFYSPLHF.

The chain joins TRBV6-1 to TRBJ2-3, with 8 positions matching TRBD1. Germline V lookup: CDR1 MNHNS, CDR2 SASEGT. The CDR3 consists of 11 residues. J gave up 10 bases and V 6 bases, and 3 bases lay outside the gene matches. The CDR3 protein is CASSLQGAQYF. The DNA for the CDR3 is TGTGCCAGCAGCCTACAGGGGGCGCAGTATTTT.

J is TRBJ1-1 and V is TRBV7-8; possibly TRBD1 for D (5 bases). With 3 bases removed from V and 6 bases from J, the gap between germline ends came to 8 bases. Germline CDR1 SGHVS, CDR2 FQNEAQ. The CDR3 is made up of 12 amino acids. The CDR3 nucleotides are TGTGCCAGCAGCTTCGACAGATCTGAAGCTTTCTTT. It encodes CASSFDRSEAFF.

This clone has only a few counts. The V call is TRBV7-3, the J call TRBJ1-5, with TRBD1 matching 8 bases. With 0 bases clipped from V and 4 bases from J, the junction kept 8 bases outside the gene matches. The CDR3 runs to 17 residues. Germline CDR1 SGHTA, CDR2 FQGTGA. DNA for the CDR3: TGTGCCAGCAGCTTAACGTCCGACAGGGGTTGGAATCAGCCCCAGCATTTT. Protein sequence: CASSLTSDRGWNQPQHF.

V gene TRBV19 combines with J gene TRBJ1-5; no definite D call. The CDR3 is 14 amino acids. Germline V gives CDR1 LNHDA, CDR2 SQIVND (reference sequence). Trimming removed 5 bases at V and 2 bases at J, with 10 bases between. The CDR3 is CASSLIQGNQPQHF. In DNA, the CDR3 is TGTGCCAGTAGTCTAATTCAGGGCAATCAGCCCCAGCATTTT.

The J gene is TRBJ2-2, the V gene TRBV27; 7 bases map to TRBD1. The germline CDR1 and CDR2 sequences are MNHEY and SMNVEV (reference sequence). The ends lost 4 bases at V and 5 bases at J; junction bases unmatched: 7. The CDR3 covers 15 residues. The CDR3 DNA reads as TGTGCCAGCAGTTCTTTGCCAGGGGGAACCGGGGAGCTGTTTTTT. It encodes CASSSLPGGTGELFF.

J is TRBJ1-4 and V is TRBV4-2, with TRBD1 matching 11 bases. Germline CDR1 reads LGHNA; CDR2 reads YNFKEQ. With V trimmed by 0 bases and J by 8 bases, 5 bases remained unmatched. CDR3 length: 16 amino acids. The CDR3 protein is CASSQDIGQGAEKLFF. The CDR3 nucleotides are TGTGCCAGCAGCCAAGATATAGGACAGGGGGCCGAAAAACTGTTTTTT.

This chain uses TRBV30 with TRBJ2-7, with a possible D match to TRBD1 (6 bases). Between the trimmed V and J ends, which lost 3 bases and 5 bases, there was a span of 11 bases. CDR1 GTSNPN and CDR2 SVGIG come from the germline V gene (reference sequence). The CDR3 contains 12 residues. The CDR3 nucleotides are TGTGCCTGGAGCCGAGAGGGGGACGAGCAGTACTTC. Amino acids: CAWSREGDEQYF.

J is TRBJ1-1 and V is TRBV11-2; D unclear. CDR1 and CDR2 (germline): SGHAT, FQNNGV. V gave up 5 bases and J gave up 6 bases, with 22 bases separating them. This CDR3 has 16 residues. The CDR3 loop reads CASSRRWTGLGAEAFF. The DNA of the CDR3 is TGTGCCAGCAGCCGGCGCTGGACTGGATTGGGTGCTGAAGCTTTCTTT.

This sequence joins TRBV6-1 and TRBJ2-2; a possible D gene is TRBD1 (6 bases). V lost 7 bases and J lost 6, with 18 bases in between. In germline, CDR1 is MNHNS, CDR2 SASEGT. The CDR3 is made up of 15 amino acids. CDR3 sequence: CASTSSRGFSGELFF. CDR3 DNA sequence: TGTGCCAGCACGTCCAGCAGGGGCTTCTCCGGGGAGCTGTTTTTT.

J is TRBJ2-7 and V is TRBV29-1; tentatively, D is TRBD1 (6 bases). V was cut by 4 bases and J by 6 bases, with 19 bases left in between. The germline V gene has CDR1 SQVTM and CDR2 ANQGSEA. This CDR3 has 14 amino acids. This chain's CDR3 is CSVAPRVGASEQYF. The CDR3 nucleotides are TGCAGCGTTGCTCCCAGGGTGGGGGCATCCGAGCAGTACTTC.

The chain carries TRBV7-9 and TRBJ2-6, with D unclear. Germline loops: CDR1 SEHNR, CDR2 FQNEAQ (reference sequence). V was shortened by 2 bases and J by 3 bases, with 8 bases between the two germline ends. The length of the CDR3 is 15 residues. The CDR3 bases are TGTGCCAGCAGCTTATCAGGCCATGGGGCCAACGTCCTGACTTTC. Its protein product is CASSLSGHGANVLTF.